The 13 T cell receptor beta chains given below trace back to one sample, sequenced in a study of cytomegalovirus exposure and HLA in healthy donors. Researchers ran the PCR with 60 Vbeta and 13 Jbeta primers. The method was immunoSEQ multiplex PCR; TCRdb's version includes in-frame clones alone and lacks a portion of them. The sample consists of roughly 130,000 clones, roughly 70% of them appearing once. The sequencing sample was made of PBMCs. These receptors all stem from a man aged 40-50 years in good health and CMV-seropositive.

This clone was detected a few times. The chain carries TRBV18 and TRBJ1-4; TRBD1 matches at 8 bases. The V segment lost 0 bases and the J segment 8 bases; nucleotides outside the gene matches: 2. The germline CDR1 and CDR2 sequences are KGHSH and LQKENI. CDR3 length: 14 amino acids. The CDR3 coding sequence is TGTGCCAGCTCACCACCGACAGGGGCAGAAAAACTGTTTTTT. Protein sequence: CASSPPTGAEKLFF.

This chain uses TRBV5-1 with TRBJ2-3; 12 nucleotides agree with TRBD2. The V and J ends lost 3 bases and 7 bases, in that order; junction bases with no gene match: 6. Germline values: CDR1 SGHRS, CDR2 YFSETQ. This CDR3 contains 15 residues. CDR3 residues: CASSSGLAGWNTQYF. CDR3 DNA: TGCGCCAGCAGCTCCGGACTAGCGGGGTGGAATACGCAGTATTTT.

The V gene is TRBV27, the J gene TRBJ2-2, with 7 bases fitting TRBD1. From germline, CDR1 is MNHEY and CDR2 SMNVEV (reference sequence). Trimming cost V 0 bases and J 4 bases; bases outside gene matches: 5. This CDR3 is built from 16 residues. The CDR3 region is CASSLSTGPATGELFF. The CDR3, as DNA: TGTGCCAGCAGTTTATCGACAGGGCCTGCCACCGGGGAGCTGTTTTTT.

The chain links TRBV11-2 to TRBJ2-1, with D tentatively TRBD2 (5 bases). The CDR3 is 15 residues long. V shed 3 bases and J shed 5 bases, with 14 bases lying between them. Germline V gives CDR1 SGHAT, CDR2 FQNNGV. CDR3 in amino acids: CASSFLPAGHNEQFF. For the CDR3, the DNA is TGTGCCAGCAGCTTTCTACCCGCGGGCCACAATGAGCAGTTCTTC.

This rearrangement joins TRBV14 to TRBJ1-2; 8 nucleotides line up with TRBD1. V was pared by 1 base and J by 0 bases, with 4 bases of the junction left unmatched. The CDR3 is 16 residues long. CDR1 and CDR2 from the germline V gene are SGHDN and FVKESK. Here the CDR3 DNA reads TGTGCCAGCAGCCAAGCCCGACAGGGGTCTAACTATGGCTACACCTTC. Translated: CASSQARQGSNYGYTF.

The chain recombines TRBV7-2 with TRBJ1-1; TRBD1 might be the D (6 bases). Trimming left V 3 bases short and J 0 bases short, with 11 bases between. Germline values: CDR1 SGHTA, CDR2 FQGNSA. The CDR3 is 15 residues long. CDR3 in amino acids: CASSFGQLMNTEAFF. The CDR3 DNA follows: TGTGCCAGCAGCTTCGGACAGCTTATGAACACTGAAGCTTTCTTT. The full variable domain, its missing parts supplied by reference TRBV7-2 and TRBJ1-1, is GAGVSQSPSNKVTEKGKDVELRCDPISGHTALYWYRQSLGQGLEFLIYFQGNSAPDKSGLPSDRFSAERTGGSVSTLTIQRTQQEDSAVYLCASSFGQLMNTEAFFGQGTRLTVV.

Note on this clone: The sample has other DNA sequences that encode this CDR3 too. V and J are TRBV30 and TRBJ2-7; TRBD2 aligns across 8 bases. Germline loops: CDR1 GTSNPN, CDR2 SVGIG (reference sequence). The CDR3 contains 14 residues. Germline trimming cut 0 bases from V and 2 bases from J; bases unmatched to any gene: 3. In DNA, the CDR3 is TGTGCCTGGAGTGTAGACGGGGGGGCCTACGAGCAGTACTTC. Its translation is CAWSVDGGAYEQYF.

V gene TRBV7-6 combines with J gene TRBJ2-3; 10 nucleotides line up with TRBD2. This CDR3 has 16 residues. Germline V gives CDR1 SGHVS, CDR2 FNYEAQ. V was clipped by 2 bases and J by 5 bases; unmatched bases: 7. The CDR3 protein is CASSLILAGGKDTQYF. In nucleotides, the CDR3 is TGTGCCAGCAGCTTAATATTAGCGGGAGGTAAAGATACGCAGTATTTT.

The V call is TRBV28, the J call TRBJ1-5, with TRBD1 matching 9 bases. The length of the CDR3 is 16 residues. Trimming at V came to 4 bases and at J to 1 base, leaving 5 bases not matched to a gene. Germline V gene sequence: CDR1 MDHEN, CDR2 SYDVKM. The CDR3 protein is CASSWDRVGSNQPQHF. The CDR3, as DNA: TGTGCCAGCAGTTGGGACAGGGTTGGGAGCAATCAGCCCCAGCATTTT.

The V call is TRBV1, the J call TRBJ2-5; the listed D gene, TRBD2, was not tested against the DNA. TRBV1 corresponds to a pseudogene. The CDR3 is 15 residues long. CDR3 DNA: TGCACCAGCAGCCAAGACGGGGGGGGCCGGGAGACCCAGTACTTC. Translated: CTSSQDGGGRETQYF.

The chain joins TRBV29-1 to TRBJ2-5; the match to TRBD1 covers 7 bases. V lost 6 bases, J lost 5 bases, and 6 bases stayed unmatched. In germline, CDR1 is SQVTM, CDR2 ANQGSEA. This CDR3 is built from 12 residues. The CDR3 loop is CSVTTGTETQYF. CDR3 nucleotides: TGCAGCGTCACGACAGGGACGGAGACCCAGTACTTC.

This rearrangement joins TRBV25-1 to TRBJ2-2, with 12 bases fitting TRBD1. The CDR3 covers 15 residues. The V gene's germline CDR1 is MGHDK and CDR2 SYGVNS. After removal of 6 bases from V and 4 bases from J, the junction contained 3 bases not matched to a gene. This CDR3 is CASRGTGGITGELFF. CDR3 nucleotides: TGTGCCAGCAGGGGGACAGGGGGCATCACCGGGGAGCTGTTTTTT.

This clone was detected a few times. V gene TRBV6-1 combines with J gene TRBJ2-1, with 8 nucleotides matching TRBD2. The CDR3 has 15 residues. CDR1 and CDR2 (germline): MNHNS, SASEGT. Trimming took 8 bases from V and 2 from J; bases not matched to a gene: 8. CDR3 loop: CASREGIIPYNEQFF. The CDR3 region has the DNA TGTGCCAGCCGGGAGGGAATCATCCCCTACAATGAGCAGTTCTTC.